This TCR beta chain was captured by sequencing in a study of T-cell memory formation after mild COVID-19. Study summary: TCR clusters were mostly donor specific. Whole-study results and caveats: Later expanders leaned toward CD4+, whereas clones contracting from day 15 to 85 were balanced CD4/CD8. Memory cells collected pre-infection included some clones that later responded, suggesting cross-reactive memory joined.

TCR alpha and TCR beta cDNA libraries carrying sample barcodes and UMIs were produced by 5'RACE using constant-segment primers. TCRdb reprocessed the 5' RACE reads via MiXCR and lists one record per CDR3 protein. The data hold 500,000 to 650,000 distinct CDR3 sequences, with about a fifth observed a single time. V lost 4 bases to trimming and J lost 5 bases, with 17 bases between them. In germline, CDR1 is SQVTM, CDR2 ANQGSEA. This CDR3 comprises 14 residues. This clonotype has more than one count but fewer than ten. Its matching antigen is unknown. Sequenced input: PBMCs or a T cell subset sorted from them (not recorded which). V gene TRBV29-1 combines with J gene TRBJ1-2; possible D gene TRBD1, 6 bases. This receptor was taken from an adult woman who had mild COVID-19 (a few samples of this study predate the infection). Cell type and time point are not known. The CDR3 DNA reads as TGCAGCGTTGGTCCGGGGGGCGCGGGGTATGGCTACACCTTC. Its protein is CSVGPGGAGYGYTF.